The 29 T cell receptor beta chains given below trace back to one sample, sequenced in a study of cytomegalovirus exposure and HLA in healthy donors. PCR amplification relied on 60 Vbeta primers (plus 13 Jbeta primers). The method was immunoSEQ multiplex PCR; TCRdb's version includes in-frame clones alone and lacks a portion of them. The table lists approximately 150,000 clones, roughly three quarters of them singletons. Sequenced input: PBMCs. These receptors were obtained from a man in his 60s in good health and CMV-seronegative.

The CDR3 DNA reads TGCGCCAGCAGCCGGAATACAGAGAACACTGAAGCTTTCTTT. Protein product: CASSRNTENTEAFF. The chain combines TRBV4-3 with TRBJ1-1; D ambiguous. Trimming cost V 4 bases and J 1 base, with 10 bases left between them. There are 14 residues in the CDR3. Germline V CDR1 and CDR2: LGHNA, YSLEER.

The chain uses TRBV19 and TRBJ2-5; D might be TRBD1 (5 bases). The CDR3 is 15 residues long. V gave up 6 bases and J gave up 4 bases, with 18 bases separating them. The germline gives CDR1 LNHDA, CDR2 SQIVND (reference sequence). CDR3 bases: TGTGCCAGTAGGATACGGAAACAGGACGGAGAGACCCAGTACTTC. This codes for CASRIRKQDGETQYF.

The genes are TRBV13 and TRBJ1-5; D is unclear. The germline gives CDR1 PRHDT, CDR2 FYEKMQ (reference sequence). This CDR3 region has 15 residues. Trimming pared 1 base from V and 5 bases from J, leaving 12 bases between. The CDR3 bases are TGTGCCAGCAGCTTAGACACCTGCGAGGATCAGCCCCAGCATTTT. As protein: CASSLDTCEDQPQHF. The full variable domain, completed using reference TRBV13 and TRBJ1-5, is AAGVIQSPRHLIKEKRETATLKCYPIPRHDTVYWYQQGPGQDPQFLISFYEKMQSDKGSIPDRFSAQQFSDYHSELNMSSLELGDSALYFCASSLDTCEDQPQHFGDGTRLSIL.

This chain joins TRBV5-8 and TRBJ1-2, with 9 nucleotides matching TRBD1. CDR3 length equals 15 residues. V lost 4 bases to trimming and J lost 4 bases; unmatched junction nucleotides: 8. The germline CDR1 and CDR2 sequences are SGHTS and YDEGEE. The CDR3 sequence is CASSRGTGGSYGYTF. The CDR3 bases are TGTGCCAGCAGCCGTGGTACAGGGGGCAGCTATGGCTACACCTTC.

This chain links TRBV28 with TRBJ1-1, with D unresolved. CDR1 and CDR2 (germline): MDHEN, SYDVKM. V lost 5 bases and J 10 bases, leaving 11 bases between the germline ends. The CDR3 totals 11 residues. Here the CDR3 DNA reads TGTGCCAGCAGTCCCCGCCGGGGAGCTTTCTTT. Protein product: CASSPRRGAFF. The full variable domain, rest sourced from reference TRBV28 and TRBJ1-1, is DVKVTQSSRYLVKRTGEKVFLECVQDMDHENMFWYRQDPGLGLRLIYFSYDVKMKEKGDIPEGYSVSREKKERFSLILESASTNQTSMYLCASSPRRGAFFGQGTRLTVV.

CDR3 amino acids: CASGLARQGSDNEQFF. CDR3 nucleotide sequence: TGTGCTAGTGGTTTGGCCCGACAGGGTTCGGACAATGAGCAGTTCTTC. The chain joins TRBV12-5 to TRBJ2-1; 7 bases are shared with TRBD1. This CDR3 is built from 16 residues. V trimming: 1 base; J trimming: 5 bases; junction bases outside the gene matches: 8. The germline V gene encodes CDR1 LGHNT and CDR2 FRNRAP.

The CDR3 sequence is CASSFYRGLTDTQYF. The CDR3 DNA sequence: TGTGCCAGCAGCTTTTACAGGGGGCTGACAGATACGCAGTATTTT. This chain joins TRBV7-2 and TRBJ2-3; 9 positions agree with TRBD1. Germline V gene lookup returns CDR1 SGHTA and CDR2 FQGNSA. V dropped 3 bases and J dropped 3; count of bases not matched to a gene: 4. This CDR3 region has 15 residues.

The V call is TRBV9, the J call TRBJ2-3, with TRBD2 matching 9 bases. The CDR3 is 15 residues long. With V trimmed by 3 bases and J by 2 bases, 4 bases remained unmatched. Per germline, CDR1 SGDLS and CDR2 YYNGEE. CDR3 coding DNA: TGTGCCAGCAGCGCGCGGGGGGGGCTCACAGATACGCAGTATTTT. Protein: CASSARGGLTDTQYF.

The chain combines TRBV2 with TRBJ1-4, with D uncertain. This CDR3 comprises 14 residues. Trimming pared 5 bases from V and 3 bases from J, leaving 10 bases between. The germline CDR1 and CDR2 sequences are SNHLY and FYNNEI. The chain's CDR3 is CASSFQAANEKLFF. The CDR3 nucleotides read TGTGCCAGCAGTTTCCAAGCCGCTAATGAAAAACTGTTTTTT.

The count of this clone is one. The V gene is TRBV2, the J gene TRBJ2-5, with 10 bases that match TRBD1. CDR3 length: 14 residues. V lost 6 bases to trimming and J lost 4 bases; unmatched junction nucleotides: 5. Germline CDR1 and CDR2: SNHLY and FYNNEI. CDR3 protein: CASRPTGGVETQYF. CDR3 sequence (DNA): TGTGCCAGCAGGCCGACAGGGGGCGTAGAGACCCAGTACTTC.

The chain combines TRBV27 with TRBJ2-2, with 7 bases that match TRBD1. V lost 2 bases, J lost 6 bases, and 3 bases stayed unmatched. Germline CDR1 MNHEY, CDR2 SMNVEV (reference sequence). This CDR3 contains 14 residues. Here the CDR3 DNA reads TGTGCCAGCAGTTTACAGGGGGTCTCCGGGGAGCTGTTTTTT. This encodes CASSLQGVSGELFF.

The J gene is TRBJ2-5, the V gene TRBV5-1, with D possibly matching TRBD1 (6 bases). V was clipped by 5 bases and J by 4 bases, with 15 bases between them. Germline V gene sequence: CDR1 SGHRS, CDR2 YFSETQ. The CDR3 is made up of 14 amino acids. CDR3 DNA: TGCGCCAGCAGTCTCGGACAGAACCTAGAGACCCAGTACTTC. Its protein product is CASSLGQNLETQYF.

This clone was seen a handful of times. V gene TRBV6-1 combines with J gene TRBJ1-2, with D maybe TRBD1 (5 bases). The V and J ends lost 4 bases and 8 bases respectively, with 20 bases between them. This CDR3 has 15 amino acids. Germline-derived CDR1 and CDR2 are MNHNS and SASEGT. CDR3 bases: TGTGCCAGCAGTGCAGTCACAGGATCCGGAGCGGGCTACACCTTC. Translation gives CASSAVTGSGAGYTF.

The rearrangement links TRBV11-2 to TRBJ2-7; 11 nucleotides match TRBD1. The germline V gene encodes CDR1 SGHAT and CDR2 FQNNGV. Germline trimming cut 3 bases from V and 3 bases from J; bases unmatched to any gene: 10. The length of the CDR3 is 17 residues. CDR3 sequence reads: CASSFTSIGTGGYEQYF. The CDR3 DNA reads TGTGCCAGCAGCTTTACATCGATCGGGACAGGGGGCTACGAGCAGTACTTC.

The chain joins TRBV7-2 to TRBJ2-7, with D maybe TRBD2 (5 bases). Trimming removed 5 bases at V and 0 bases at J, with 14 bases between. The germline V gene encodes CDR1 SGHTA and CDR2 FQGNSA. The CDR3 has 15 residues. Here the CDR3 DNA reads TGTGCCAGCAGCCCCCTAGCTGCAAGCTCCTACGAGCAGTACTTC. It codes for CASSPLAASSYEQYF. Variable domain in full (rest from reference TRBV7-2 and TRBJ2-7): GAGVSQSPSNKVTEKGKDVELRCDPISGHTALYWYRQSLGQGLEFLIYFQGNSAPDKSGLPSDRFSAERTGGSVSTLTIQRTQQEDSAVYLCASSPLAASSYEQYFGPGTRLTVT.

This rearrangement joins TRBV4-3 to TRBJ2-1; 7 bases are a match to TRBD2. The V gene's germline CDR1 is LGHNA and CDR2 YSLEER. The CDR3 spans 16 residues. The V segment lost 1 base and the J segment 6 bases; nucleotides outside the gene matches: 9. The DNA for the CDR3 is TGCGCCAGCAGCCAAGGAGGCCGGGAGGCGCGCAATGAGCAGTTCTTC. It codes for CASSQGGREARNEQFF.

J is TRBJ2-2 and V is TRBV27, with a possible D match to TRBD2 (5 bases). Per the germline V gene, CDR1 is MNHEY and CDR2 is SMNVEV (reference sequence). The V end was cut by 7 bases, the J end by 3 bases, with 15 bases between. The CDR3 length is 15 residues. CDR3 residues: CASTPTSWDTGELFF. In DNA form, the CDR3 reads TGTGCCAGCACCCCCACTAGTTGGGACACCGGGGAGCTGTTTTTT.

This clone was counted between two and nine times. This chain connects TRBV29-1 to TRBJ2-7; 10 positions match TRBD1. The CDR3 runs 13 residues. Germline V lookup: CDR1 SQVTM, CDR2 ANQGSEA. Trimming cost V 2 bases and J 6 bases; bases outside gene matches: 4. The CDR3 is CSVERDRGLEQYF. In DNA form, the CDR3 reads TGCAGCGTTGAAAGGGACAGGGGTCTCGAGCAGTACTTC.

In this sample, this clone turned up once. The chain carries TRBV6-6 and TRBJ1-6, with a tentative D call TRBD1 (6 bases). Per the germline V gene, CDR1 is MNHNY and CDR2 is SVGAGI (reference sequence). CDR3 length equals 15 residues. V lost 0 bases, J lost 3 bases, and 6 bases lay in between. The CDR3 protein is CASSYSGHYNSPLHF. The CDR3 coding sequence is TGTGCCAGCAGTTACTCGGGACACTATAATTCACCCCTCCACTTT.

The genes are TRBV9 and TRBJ1-2; 8 nucleotides agree with TRBD1. Unmatched junction bases numbered 10, after V lost 1 base and J lost 5 bases. The CDR3 length is 16 residues. Germline V CDR1 and CDR2: SGDLS, YYNGEE. CDR3: CASSVLLGTGPYGYTF. The CDR3 bases are TGTGCCAGCAGCGTATTACTGGGGACAGGCCCATATGGCTACACCTTC.

The genes are TRBV9 and TRBJ1-3; D gene unclear. V dropped 4 bases and J dropped 2 bases, with 13 bases sitting between them. Germline lookup yields CDR1 SGDLS and CDR2 YYNGEE. The CDR3 has 15 residues. The CDR3 sequence: CASSPQSTPGNTIYF. For the CDR3, the DNA is TGTGCCAGCAGCCCACAGTCGACACCTGGAAACACCATATATTTT.

The CDR3 coding sequence is TGCGCCAGCAGCTTGGGAGAAAGCTCCTACGAGCAGTACTTC. Amino acids: CASSLGESSYEQYF. The chain employs TRBV5-1 and TRBJ2-5; D is unresolved. The DNA end is more similar to TRBJ2-7, so the J call may be wrong. Germline CDR1 and CDR2: SGHRS and YFSETQ. This CDR3 is 14 amino acids long.

This clone showed up just a few times. CDR3 sequence reads: CASSVSVGEQYF. The DNA of the CDR3 is TGCGCCAGCAGTGTAAGCGTCGGCGAGCAGTACTTC. V and J are TRBV10-2 and TRBJ2-7, with D uncertain. CDR1 WSHSY and CDR2 SAAADI come from the germline V gene. V lost 4 bases, J lost 6 bases, and 10 bases lay in between. This CDR3 has 12 amino acids.

This sequence joins TRBV10-1 and TRBJ2-4, with TRBD2 identical over 11 bases. This CDR3 has 18 residues. Germline V lookup: CDR1 WNHNN, CDR2 SYGVQD (reference sequence). V lost 0 bases, J lost 1 base, and 5 bases stayed unmatched. The CDR3 region has the DNA TGCGCCAGCAGTGAGTCGATAGCGGGAGGGCCGGCCAAAAACATTCAGTACTTC. Amino acids: CASSESIAGGPAKNIQYF.

The chain is built from TRBV13 and TRBJ2-4, with D possibly TRBD2 on 6 matching bases. The J call may be mistaken, given a closer DNA end match to TRBJ2-7. Germline V lookup: CDR1 PRHDT, CDR2 FYEKMQ (reference sequence). The CDR3 contains 13 residues. Here the CDR3 reads CASSAGRNYEQYF. CDR3 DNA sequence: TGTGCCAGCAGCGCGGGACGGAACTACGAGCAGTACTTC.

The gene calls are TRBV7-3 and TRBJ2-3; 12 bases line up with TRBD2. V lost 1 base, J lost 5 bases, and 4 bases stayed unmatched. CDR1 and CDR2 from the germline V gene are SGHTA and FQGTGA. CDR3 length: 16 amino acids. CDR3: CASSLRLAGVLDTQYF. CDR3 bases: TGTGCCAGCAGCTTAAGACTAGCGGGGGTGCTAGATACGCAGTATTTT.

V and J are TRBV7-2 and TRBJ1-1; 8 nucleotides match TRBD1. V shed 4 bases and J 4 bases; nucleotides not matched to a gene: 2. This CDR3 spans 13 amino acids. Germline V lookup: CDR1 SGHTA, CDR2 FQGNSA. The CDR3 loop is CASSYRGTTEAFF. The CDR3 coding sequence is TGTGCCAGCAGCTACAGGGGGACCACTGAAGCTTTCTTT.

Turning to this clone: At one of its ends the junction is not consistent with the germline gene, which may arise from a read error. CDR3: CSSSHRDEQYF. The CDR3 DNA is TGTTCCAGCAGCCACAGGGACGAGCAGTACTTC. V gene TRBV7-9 combines with J gene TRBJ2-7, with TRBD1 as a possible D gene (6 bases). This CDR3 has 11 residues. The germline CDR1 and CDR2 sequences are SEHNR and FQNEAQ (reference sequence). Based on the CDR3 plus reference TRBV7-9 and TRBJ2-7, the full variable domain is DTGVSQNPRHKITKRGQNVTFRCDPISEHNRLYWYRQTLGQGPEFLTYFQNEAQLEKSRLLSDRFSAERPKGSFSTLEIQRTEQGDSAMYLCSSSHRDEQYFGPGTRLTVT.

The chain carries TRBV4-3 and TRBJ2-3; 7 positions agree with TRBD2. CDR3 length: 16 residues. Losses at the gene ends were 0 bases for V and 0 bases for J; bases not matched to a gene: 3. Germline values: CDR1 LGHNA, CDR2 YSLEER. CDR3 sequence reads: CASSQDPGGSTDTQYF. CDR3 coding DNA: TGCGCCAGCAGCCAAGATCCGGGGGGAAGCACAGATACGCAGTATTTT.